This TCR beta chain was sequenced during a study of blood T cell repertoires in COVID-19. Turning to the study itself: Sources were T cells, B-cell-depleted T cells, or PBMCs; the material itself was cDNA or gDNA.

Seattle patient enrollment occurred during active infection, with longitudinal follow-up thereafter. Per the study methods: Amplified reference gene primers provided the basis for estimating nucleated cell counts. The assay was immunoSEQ multiplex PCR, and TCRdb's table has in-frame clones only and misses some. V and J calls plus clone size are reproduced from that table; the DNA served to infer D and trimming. The sample contains almost 350,000 clones, around nine tenths of which appear only once. V was clipped by 1 base and J by 9 bases, with 13 bases between them. Germline CDR1 LGHNA, CDR2 YNFKEQ. There are 14 residues in the CDR3.

The chain recombines TRBV4-2 with TRBJ1-5, with D hard to call. Sequencing used peripheral blood. The TCR comes from a woman in her sixties with COVID-19, enrolled during active disease. The DNA of the CDR3 is TGTGCCAGCAGCCAAGTGGGCAGTTCATGGCCCCAGCATTTT. Protein: CASSQVGSSWPQHF.